This entry is about one T cell receptor beta chain. Original data processing: For nucleated cells, counts were estimated from reference gene primer amplification. Measured with immunoSEQ multiplex PCR; TCRdb has only the in-frame clones, and not every one. V, J and clone size derive from that table, while D and trimming were established from the DNA sequence. The sample includes some 54,000 clones, over 85% of them seen just once. This specimen comes from a study of blood T cell repertoires in COVID-19. Study background: The study drew acute and convalescent COVID-19 samples from the United States, Italy and Spain.

Germline CDR1 and CDR2: SQVTM and ANQGSEA. The CDR3 has 14 residues. Trimming removed 7 bases from V and 0 bases from J; junction bases left unmatched: 4. V usage is TRBV29-1 and J usage is TRBJ2-3; 10 nucleotides align to TRBD1. The receptor was isolated from a man older than 75 with active or convalescent COVID-19. The source material was peripheral blood. CDR3 residues: CSAGTGASTDTQYF. CDR3 nucleotides: TGCAGCGCCGGGACAGGGGCAAGCACAGATACGCAGTATTTT.